The 22 T cell receptor beta chains presented below share a single source sample, sequenced in a study of prognosis after radiotherapy for stage I lung cancer. Multiplex PCR in two rounds served to amplify TCR beta CDR3 from genomic DNA. Amplification in first-round PCR relied on primers specific to each TRBV and TRBJ gene. MiXCR, applied by TCRdb to the multiplex PCR reads, yields one record per CDR3 protein. The profile shows about 22,000 distinct CDR3 sequences, 35% to 50% of them singletons. The sequences come from PBMCs, collected before or after stereotactic body radiation therapy (not recorded which). The receptor set was obtained from a donor aged 50 or older with non-small cell lung cancer.

Many counts were recorded for this clonotype. The chain carries TRBV24-1 and TRBJ2-1, with unresolved D. CDR1 and CDR2 from the germline V gene are KGHDR and SFDVKD. Trimming cost V 0 bases and J 0 bases, with 11 bases left between them. CDR3 length equals 17 residues. CDR3 bases: TGTGCCACCAGTGATTTGACCCCTCCGAGCTCCTACAATGAGCAGTTCTTC. This translates into CATSDLTPPSSYNEQFF.

On this clonotype itself: This likely traces to a read error, being one base from a far larger clone. The V call is TRBV6-5, the J call TRBJ2-2, with TRBD2 matching 9 bases. Germline CDR1 MNHEY, CDR2 SVGAGI. The CDR3 has 15 amino acids. In nucleotides, the CDR3 is TGTGTCATCCGAAGAGTTAGCGGGAGTACCGGGGAGCTGTTTTTT. Translation gives CVIRRVSGSTGELFF.

At least ten counts were recorded for this clonotype. J is TRBJ1-5 and V is TRBV20-1; D remains ambiguous. The CDR3 extends over 13 amino acids. Trimming removed 6 bases from V and 7 bases from J, with 16 bases in between. CDR1 is DFQATT and CDR2 is SNEGSKA in the germline V gene (reference sequence). Here the CDR3 DNA reads TGCAGTGCCCTGGGCGATTCGGGACAGCCCCAGCATTTT. This codes for CSALGDSGQPQHF.

V usage is TRBV2 and J usage is TRBJ2-7; D is uncertain. This CDR3 is 15 amino acids long. V was trimmed by 4 bases and J by 0 bases, leaving 13 bases between them. In germline, CDR1 is SNHLY, CDR2 FYNNEI. The CDR3 sequence is CASSGSILSSYEQYF. DNA of the CDR3: TGTGCCAGCAGTGGATCAATCTTAAGCTCCTACGAGCAGTACTTC.

The chain joins TRBV12-3 or TRBV12-4 to TRBJ2-2, with D hard to call. V was shortened by 7 bases and J by 9 bases, with 9 bases between the two germline ends. The CDR3 has 11 amino acids. CDR3 sequence: CASTNTWELFF. CDR3 nucleotide sequence: TGTGCCAGCACTAATACCTGGGAGCTGTTTTTT.

This clonotype was found many times. The chain uses TRBV10-2 and TRBJ2-7; the D is unclear. Germline V gene sequence: CDR1 WSHSY, CDR2 SAAADI. V was shortened by 8 bases and J by 6 bases, with 17 bases between the two germline ends. CDR3 length: 13 residues. The CDR3: CASSPGPLAEQYF. Here the CDR3 DNA reads TGCGCCAGCTCCCCCGGACCCCTCGCCGAGCAGTACTTC.

This clonotype was seen repeatedly, ten times or more. V gene TRBV6-5 combines with J gene TRBJ2-7; D unresolved. This CDR3 spans 13 amino acids. Deletions cut 2 bases from V and 0 bases from J, with 5 bases between. CDR1 and CDR2 (germline): MNHEY, SVGAGI. The CDR3, as DNA: TGTGCCAGCAGTTACAGTAGCTCCTACGAGCAGTACTTC. Translated: CASSYSSSYEQYF.

This clonotype was recorded many times. The V call is TRBV6-1, the J call TRBJ1-4; no reliable D call. Trimming took 6 bases from V and 4 from J, leaving 12 bases between them. The CDR3 has 14 amino acids. Germline assignment: CDR1 MNHNS and CDR2 SASEGT. The CDR3, as DNA: TGTGCCAGCAGCCCAGATCAAATTAATGAAAAACTGTTTTTT. Translated, it gives CASSPDQINEKLFF.

This clonotype was picked up many times. V usage is TRBV5-1 and J usage is TRBJ2-7, with D perhaps assigned TRBD1 or TRBD2 (5 bases each). Trimming removed 4 bases from V and 5 bases from J, with 16 bases in between. This CDR3 is built from 14 residues. CDR1 SGHRS and CDR2 YFSETQ come from the germline V gene. The CDR3 is CASSPGPGSDEQYF. In nucleotides, the CDR3 is TGCGCCAGCAGCCCGGGGCCGGGGAGCGACGAGCAGTACTTC.

This sequence joins TRBV15 and TRBJ1-2; 7 nucleotides agree with TRBD1. The CDR3 contains 14 residues. After removal of 5 bases from V and 6 bases from J, the junction contained 9 bases not matched to a gene. In germline, CDR1 is LNHNV, CDR2 YYDKDF (reference sequence). The CDR3 DNA reads as TGTGCCACCAGCCGTCTACAGGGGACTAATGGCTACACCTTC. Protein sequence: CATSRLQGTNGYTF.

About this clonotype: One base away lies a much larger clone, so this may be a sequencing read error. This chain uses TRBV7-2 with TRBJ2-5; 9 nucleotides match TRBD2. J was trimmed by 1 base and V by 3 bases; bases with no gene match: 12. Looked up from germline, CDR1 is SGHTA and CDR2 is FQGNSA. This CDR3 has 18 amino acids. CDR3 sequence: CASSFPPVTSGLQETQYF. CDR3 coding DNA: TGTGCCAGCAGCTTCCCTCCTGTGACTAGCGGACTCCAAGAGACCCAGTACTTC.

The table lists this clonotype with a few counts. A much larger clonotype is one base distant, so this may be a read error. This chain connects TRBV7-8 to TRBJ2-7; 8 bases are a match to TRBD2. The V and J ends lost 5 bases and 4 bases, in that order; junction bases with no gene match: 7. This CDR3 has 14 residues. CDR1 is SGHVS, CDR2 FQNEAQ, per germline. In nucleotides, the CDR3 is TGTGCCAGCAGCCCGGGGGGGGCTTTGTACGAGCAGTACTTC. Its protein is CASSPGGALYEQYF.

This clonotype was picked up many times. This chain joins TRBV30 and TRBJ1-6; D unclear. There are 13 residues in the CDR3. The V gene lost 3 bases and the J gene lost 5 bases, with 8 bases spanning the gap. Germline lookup yields CDR1 GTSNPN and CDR2 SVGIG (reference sequence). For the CDR3, the DNA is TGTGCCTGGAGCGGCAGAGATAATTCACCCCTCCACTTT. As protein: CAWSGRDNSPLHF. Full variable domain (remainder filled in from reference TRBV30 and TRBJ1-6): SQTIHQWPATLVQPVGSPLSLECTVEGTSNPNLYWYRQAAGRGLQLLFYSVGIGQISSEVPQNLSASRPQDRQFILSSKKLLLSDSGFYLCAWSGRDNSPLHFGNGTRLTVT.

There are many counts of this clonotype. The gene calls are TRBV5-1 and TRBJ2-3; tentatively, D is TRBD1 or TRBD2 (6 bases each). The CDR3 loop spans 17 amino acids. CDR1 is SGHRS and CDR2 is YFSETQ in the germline V gene. The V gene lost 5 bases and the J gene lost 4 bases, with 23 bases spanning the gap. CDR3 nucleotides: TGCGCCAGCAGACCCACCGTCTACAGGGAGGTCGCAGATACGCAGTATTTT. This codes for CASRPTVYREVADTQYF.

As concerns this clonotype: It may be a read error: a sequence one base away is much more abundant. The rearrangement links TRBV11-3 to TRBJ2-5; 10 bases map to TRBD2. Germline V lookup: CDR1 SGHNT, CDR2 YENEEA. The CDR3 is made up of 15 amino acids. CDR3 in amino acids: CAISPGLASYETQYF. CDR3 sequence (DNA): TGTGCCATCAGCCCGGGACTAGCGAGTTATGAGACCCAGTACTTC. Variable domain in full (rest from reference TRBV11-3 and TRBJ2-5): EAGVVQSPRYKIIEKKQPVAFWCNPISGHNTLYWYLQNLGQGPELLIRYENEEAVDDSQLPKDRFSAERLKGVDSTLKIQPAELGDSAVYLCAISPGLASYETQYFGPGTRLLVL.

This clonotype was counted at least ten times. The J gene is TRBJ2-3, the V gene TRBV5-1, with D possibly being TRBD2 (5 bases). Germline CDR1 reads SGHRS; CDR2 reads YFSETQ. This CDR3 contains 15 residues. V dropped 1 base and J dropped 3 bases, with 12 bases sitting between them. In DNA form, the CDR3 reads TGCGCCAGCAGCTTGCGGGATCCCCTTACAGATACGCAGTATTTT. Its protein is CASSLRDPLTDTQYF.

The table lists this clonotype with many counts. V is TRBV19 and J is TRBJ2-3; 9 bases align to TRBD2. The germline gives CDR1 LNHDA, CDR2 SQIVND (reference sequence). V shed 6 bases and J 0 bases; nucleotides not matched to a gene: 7. This CDR3 is built from 16 residues. The CDR3 DNA reads as TGTGCCAGTAGCCTTCCTAGCGGGGCTAGCACAGATACGCAGTATTTT. Its protein product is CASSLPSGASTDTQYF.

The sample holds many counts of this clonotype. The chain is built from TRBV4-1 and TRBJ1-1, with D possibly being TRBD1 (5 bases). Trimming removed 1 base from V and 3 bases from J, with 15 bases in between. CDR1 and CDR2 (germline): MGHRA, YSYEKL. CDR3 length: 16 amino acids. The CDR3 is CASSQGAGMSDTEAFF. The DNA of the CDR3 is TGCGCCAGCAGCCAAGGGGCAGGGATGTCGGACACTGAAGCTTTCTTT.

This clonotype was counted at least ten times. This rearrangement joins TRBV6-1 to TRBJ1-2; D remains ambiguous. The germline V gene encodes CDR1 MNHNS and CDR2 SASEGT. The CDR3 has 12 residues. V lost 9 bases, J lost 4 bases, and 12 bases lay in between. The CDR3 nucleotides read TGTGCCAGTTTGAGGCCAGCCTATGGCTACACCTTC. It translates to CASLRPAYGYTF.

This clonotype appeared a few times. The chain links TRBV27 to TRBJ2-1, with D unresolved. The V gene lost 6 bases and the J gene lost 6 bases, with 9 bases spanning the gap. The germline CDR1 and CDR2 sequences are MNHEY and SMNVEV (reference sequence). The CDR3 extends over 12 amino acids. CDR3 sequence: CASSPQGNEQFF. The CDR3 DNA follows: TGTGCCAGCAGCCCCCAAGGCAATGAGCAGTTCTTC.

This clonotype was picked up many times. The chain employs TRBV24-1 and TRBJ2-2; D gene unclear. Germline CDR1 is KGHDR and CDR2 is SFDVKD. The length of the CDR3 is 16 residues. V was cut by 7 bases and J by 7 bases, with 21 bases left in between. CDR3 DNA: TGTGCCACCAGCGCGGCAAGGGTGGATAGAGGCGGGGAGCTGTTTTTT. Its protein product is CATSAARVDRGGELFF.

CDR3 coding DNA: TGTGCCAGCAGTGAATATGCGGGGATCACAGATACGCAGTATTTT. Amino acids: CASSEYAGITDTQYF. This chain links TRBV6-2 or TRBV6-3 with TRBJ2-3; a weak D match, TRBD2 (6 bases). Germline-derived CDR1 and CDR2 are MNHEY and SVGEGT. V dropped 5 bases and J dropped 2 bases, with 14 bases sitting between them. CDR3 length: 15 amino acids.